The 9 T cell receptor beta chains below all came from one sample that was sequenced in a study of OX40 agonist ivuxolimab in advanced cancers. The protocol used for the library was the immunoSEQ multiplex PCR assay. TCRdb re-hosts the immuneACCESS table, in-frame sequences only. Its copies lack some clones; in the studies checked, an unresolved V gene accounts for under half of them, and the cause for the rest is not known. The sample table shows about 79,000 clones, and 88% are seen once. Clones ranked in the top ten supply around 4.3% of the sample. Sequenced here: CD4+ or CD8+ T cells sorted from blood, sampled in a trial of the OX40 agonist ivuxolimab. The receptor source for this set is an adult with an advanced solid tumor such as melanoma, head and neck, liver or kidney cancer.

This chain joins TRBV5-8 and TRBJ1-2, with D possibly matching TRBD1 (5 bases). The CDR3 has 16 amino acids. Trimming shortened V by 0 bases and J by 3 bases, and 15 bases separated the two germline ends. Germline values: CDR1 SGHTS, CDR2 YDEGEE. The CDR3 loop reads CASSLGVAGAHYGYTF. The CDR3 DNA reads TGTGCCAGCAGCTTGGGAGTCGCTGGGGCGCACTATGGCTACACCTTC. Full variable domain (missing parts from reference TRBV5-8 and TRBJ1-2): EAGVTQSPTHLIKTRGQQATLRCSPISGHTSVYWYQQALGLGLQFLLWYDEGEERNRGNFPPRFSGRQFPNYSSELNVNALELEDSALYLCASSLGVAGAHYGYTFGSGTRLTVV.

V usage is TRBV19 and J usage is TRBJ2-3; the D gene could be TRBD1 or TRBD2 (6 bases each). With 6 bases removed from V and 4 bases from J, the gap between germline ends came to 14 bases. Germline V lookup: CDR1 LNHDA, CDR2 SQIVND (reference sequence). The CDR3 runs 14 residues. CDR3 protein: CASRKQGGADTQYF. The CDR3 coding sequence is TGTGCCAGTAGGAAACAGGGAGGCGCAGATACGCAGTATTTT.

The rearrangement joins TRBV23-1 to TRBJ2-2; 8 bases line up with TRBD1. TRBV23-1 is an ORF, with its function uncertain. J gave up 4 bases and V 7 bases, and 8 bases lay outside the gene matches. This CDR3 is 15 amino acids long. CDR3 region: CASTRTGRFTGELFF. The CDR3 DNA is TGCGCCAGCACCCGGACAGGGCGGTTCACCGGGGAGCTGTTTTTT.

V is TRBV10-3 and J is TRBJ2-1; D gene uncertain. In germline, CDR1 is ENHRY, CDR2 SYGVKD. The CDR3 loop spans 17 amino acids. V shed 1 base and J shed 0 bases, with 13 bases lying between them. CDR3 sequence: CAISEFVGTASYNEQFF. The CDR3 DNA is TGTGCCATCAGTGAGTTCGTAGGAACCGCCTCCTACAATGAGCAGTTCTTC.

The CDR3 here is CASSLGWQGGRQYF. In DNA form, the CDR3 reads TGTGCCAGCAGTTTAGGCTGGCAGGGAGGGAGGCAGTACTTC. The V gene is TRBV28, the J gene TRBJ2-7; 7 nucleotides align to TRBD2. Germline CDR1 and CDR2: MDHEN and SYDVKM. Germline trimming cut 2 bases from V and 9 bases from J; bases unmatched to any gene: 10. The CDR3 consists of 14 residues.

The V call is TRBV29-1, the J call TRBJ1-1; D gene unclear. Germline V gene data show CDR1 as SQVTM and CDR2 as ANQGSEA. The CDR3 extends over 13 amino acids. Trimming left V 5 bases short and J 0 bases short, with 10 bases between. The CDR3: CSVMPSMNTEAFF. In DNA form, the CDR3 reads TGCAGCGTTATGCCTTCCATGAACACTGAAGCTTTCTTT.

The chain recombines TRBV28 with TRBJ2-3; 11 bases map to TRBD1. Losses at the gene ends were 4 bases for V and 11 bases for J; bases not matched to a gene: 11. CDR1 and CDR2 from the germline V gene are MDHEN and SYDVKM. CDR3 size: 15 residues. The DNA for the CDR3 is TGTGCCAGCAGTTGGAGAACCGGGACAGGGGGTGAGCAGTATTTT. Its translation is CASSWRTGTGGEQYF.

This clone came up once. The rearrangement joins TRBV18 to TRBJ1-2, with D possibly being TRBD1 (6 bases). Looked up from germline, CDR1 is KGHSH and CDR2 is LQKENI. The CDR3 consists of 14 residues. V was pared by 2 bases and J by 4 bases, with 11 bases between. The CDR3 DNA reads TGTGCCAGCTCACCATGGACAGAGATCTATGGCTACACCTTC. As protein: CASSPWTEIYGYTF.

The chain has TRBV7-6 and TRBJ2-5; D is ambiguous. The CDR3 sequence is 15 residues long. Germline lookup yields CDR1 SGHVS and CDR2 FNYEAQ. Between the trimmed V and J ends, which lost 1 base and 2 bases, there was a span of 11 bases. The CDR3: CASSLGLAQQETQYF. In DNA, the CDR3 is TGTGCCAGCAGCTTAGGGTTAGCCCAGCAAGAGACCCAGTACTTC.